Each of the 10 T cell receptor beta chains below was sequenced from the same sample in a study of human thymus T cells. It was from resections taken during corrective heart surgery that the thymus tissue came. The repertoire was sequenced with immunoSEQ multiplex PCR; TCRdb's copy has only in-frame clones and lacks some. This table has 78,000 or so clones, about 96% appearing once. The specimen was thymus tissue. The receptors were sampled from a boy less than two years old with a congenital heart defect but otherwise immunologically healthy.

J is TRBJ2-2 and V is TRBV7-8; TRBD2 matches 10 bases. From germline, CDR1 is SGHVS and CDR2 FQNEAQ. The CDR3 has 16 amino acids. Trimming cost V 1 base and J 2 bases; bases outside gene matches: 1. The CDR3 here is CASSLGLAGNTGELFF. CDR3 DNA: TGTGCCAGCAGCTTAGGACTAGCGGGTAACACCGGGGAGCTGTTTTTT.

The rearrangement joins TRBV11-2 to TRBJ2-3; the match to TRBD2 covers 9 bases. Germline CDR1 reads SGHAT; CDR2 reads FQNNGV. The V segment lost 0 bases and the J segment 1 base; nucleotides outside the gene matches: 8. This CDR3 is built from 18 residues. The CDR3 nucleotides read TGTGCCAGCAGCTTAGATGTTTCGTCTAGCGGGGGCACAGATACGCAGTATTTT. Translated, it gives CASSLDVSSSGGTDTQYF. Filled out from reference TRBV11-2 and TRBJ2-3, the complete variable domain reads EAGVAQSPRYKIIEKRQSVAFWCNPISGHATLYWYQQILGQGPKLLIQFQNNGVVDDSQLPKDRFSAERLKGVDSTLKIQPAKLEDSAVYLCASSLDVSSSGGTDTQYFGPGTRLTVL.

The chain joins TRBV19 to TRBJ1-2, with 7 bases lining up with TRBD1. This CDR3 has 17 residues. CDR1 is LNHDA and CDR2 is SQIVND in the germline V gene (reference sequence). J was trimmed by 5 bases and V by 5 bases; bases with no gene match: 17. CDR3 coding DNA: TGTGCCAGTAGTCCAGTGGGCCGACAGGGAAGGGGATATGGCTACACCTTC. Translating it yields CASSPVGRQGRGYGYTF. The variable domain in full, with the rest retrieved from reference TRBV19 and TRBJ1-2, is DGGITQSPKYLFRKEGQNVTLSCEQNLNHDAMYWYRQDPGQGLRLIYYSQIVNDFQKGDIAEGYSVSREKKESFPLTVTSAQKNPTAFYLCASSPVGRQGRGYGYTFGSGTRLTVV.

The chain is built from TRBV5-1 and TRBJ1-2; the D is unclear. The length of the CDR3 is 12 residues. The germline CDR1 and CDR2 sequences are SGHRS and YFSETQ. V lost 4 bases and J 5 bases, leaving 9 bases between the germline ends. DNA of the CDR3: TGCGCCAGCAGCAACAACTCTTATGGCTACACCTTC. This gives the protein CASSNNSYGYTF.

V is TRBV6-6 and J is TRBJ2-3, with 8 bases aligning to TRBD1. Trimming took 1 base from V and 6 from J; bases not matched to a gene: 9. Germline V gene data show CDR1 as MNHNY and CDR2 as SVGAGI (reference sequence). This CDR3 has 16 amino acids. CDR3 sequence: CASSYFQGAGVDTQYF. The CDR3 DNA sequence: TGTGCCAGCAGTTACTTTCAGGGGGCCGGCGTGGATACGCAGTATTTT.

The rearrangement uses TRBV28 and TRBJ2-7; TRBD2 matches at 7 bases. The CDR3 sequence is 15 residues long. Germline CDR1 reads MDHEN; CDR2 reads SYDVKM. V lost 11 bases to trimming and J lost 3 bases; unmatched junction nucleotides: 16. CDR3 DNA sequence: TGTGCCGTAACTAGCCCGGGGGGACCATACTACGAGCAGTACTTC. Encoded protein: CAVTSPGGPYYEQYF.

The chain has TRBV11-2 and TRBJ1-1, with a possible D match to TRBD1 (6 bases). Germline CDR1 SGHAT, CDR2 FQNNGV. Trimming took off 4 bases at V and 0 bases at J, with 12 bases between the two ends. The CDR3 sequence is 15 residues long. The CDR3 DNA follows: TGTGCCAGCAGCTCCTTTACAGGGCTGAACACTGAAGCTTTCTTT. It specifies CASSSFTGLNTEAFF.

Here the CDR3 reads CASSIDRNVLEPFGDREGTDTQYF. The DNA of the CDR3 is TGTGCCAGTAGTATAGATCGGAACGTACTGGAACCCTTCGGAGACAGGGAAGGCACAGATACGCAGTATTTT. This sequence joins TRBV19 and TRBJ2-3; 7 bases fit TRBD1. This CDR3 spans 24 amino acids. Trimming cost V 0 bases and J 1 base; bases outside gene matches: 28. Germline CDR1 LNHDA, CDR2 SQIVND (reference sequence).

The chain is built from TRBV6-5 and TRBJ1-5; D remains unclear. V was clipped by 5 bases and J by 1 base, with 9 bases between them. Germline V lookup: CDR1 MNHEY, CDR2 SVGAGI. The CDR3 length is 14 residues. The CDR3 loop reads CASSSTGSNQPQHF. DNA of the CDR3: TGTGCCAGCAGTAGTACTGGCAGCAATCAGCCCCAGCATTTT.

The chain carries TRBV7-8 and TRBJ2-3, with 12 bases matching TRBD2. CDR1 and CDR2 (germline): SGHVS, FQNEAQ. With V trimmed by 3 bases and J by 2 bases, 12 bases remained unmatched. This CDR3 is built from 19 residues. CDR3 in DNA: TGTGCCAGCAGCTTCTTGACTAGCGGGGGCCGGATACCCACAGATACGCAGTATTTT. This sequence encodes CASSFLTSGGRIPTDTQYF.